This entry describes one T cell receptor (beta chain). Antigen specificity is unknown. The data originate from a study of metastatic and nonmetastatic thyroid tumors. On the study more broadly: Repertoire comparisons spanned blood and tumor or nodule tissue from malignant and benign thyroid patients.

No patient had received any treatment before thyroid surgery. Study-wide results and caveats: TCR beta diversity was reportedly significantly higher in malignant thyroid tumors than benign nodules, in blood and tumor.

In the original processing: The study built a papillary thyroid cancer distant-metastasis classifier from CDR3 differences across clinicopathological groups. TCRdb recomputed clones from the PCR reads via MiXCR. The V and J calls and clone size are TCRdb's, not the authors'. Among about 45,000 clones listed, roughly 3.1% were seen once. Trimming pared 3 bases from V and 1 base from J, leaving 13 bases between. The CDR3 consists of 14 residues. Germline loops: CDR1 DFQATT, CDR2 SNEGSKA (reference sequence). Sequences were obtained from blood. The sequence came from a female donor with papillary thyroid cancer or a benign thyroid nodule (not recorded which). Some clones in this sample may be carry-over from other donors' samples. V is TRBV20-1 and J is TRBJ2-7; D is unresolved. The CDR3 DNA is TGCAGTGCTAGTAGGGTAGTTAGTTCCTACGAGCAGTACTTC. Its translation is CSASRVVSSYEQYF.